The 9 T cell receptor beta chains listed next were all sequenced from one sample in a study of CD8+ T cells in alopecia areata. The treatment: oral pan-JAK inhibitor, 5-10 mg twice daily. Extracted RNA was reverse transcribed into cDNA, the sequencing template. Clones were read by immunoSEQ multiplex PCR, and TCRdb kept only the in-frame ones, dropping some. This table has 200,000 to 250,000 clones, 35% to 40% appearing once. The sequencing here drew on CD4+ T cells sorted from blood, taken at week 34, from a patient treated with tofacitinib. These TCRs come from a human donor with alopecia areata.

This sequence joins TRBV7-9 and TRBJ2-5; D gene uncertain. V shed 2 bases and J shed 3 bases, with 10 bases lying between them. The CDR3 has 14 residues. Germline V gene lookup returns CDR1 SEHNR and CDR2 FQNEAQ (reference sequence). The CDR3 loop reads CASSLSRREETQYF. CDR3 coding DNA: TGTGCCAGCAGCTTATCTAGGAGAGAAGAGACCCAGTACTTC.

This chain joins TRBV15 and TRBJ1-2; 11 positions agree with TRBD1. Germline-derived CDR1 and CDR2 are LNHNV and YYDKDF (reference sequence). The CDR3 has 19 residues. J was trimmed by 7 bases and V by 1 base; bases with no gene match: 17. The CDR3: CATSRGFWMDRGREVGYTF. CDR3 nucleotide sequence: TGTGCCACCAGCAGAGGGTTTTGGATGGACAGGGGGCGCGAGGTTGGCTACACCTTC.

The sample holds a few counts of this clone. The chain is built from TRBV18 and TRBJ1-1, with TRBD1 identical over 7 bases. Unmatched junction bases numbered 4, after V lost 5 bases and J lost 1 base. The length of the CDR3 is 14 residues. Germline CDR1 and CDR2: KGHSH and LQKENI. In DNA form, the CDR3 reads TGTGCCAGCTCAATGGGACAGACGAACACTGAAGCTTTCTTT. It yields the protein CASSMGQTNTEAFF.

The gene calls are TRBV30 and TRBJ2-6, with D possibly matching TRBD1 (6 bases). Trimming left V 3 bases short and J 0 bases short, with 6 bases between. Germline V gene lookup returns CDR1 GTSNPN and CDR2 SVGIG (reference sequence). CDR3 length equals 14 residues. CDR3 nucleotide sequence: TGTGCCTGGAGGGACAGCTCTGGGGCCAACGTCCTGACTTTC. Protein: CAWRDSSGANVLTF.

The genes are TRBV5-1 and TRBJ2-7; 8 nucleotides match TRBD2. The J segment lost 0 bases and the V segment lost 4 bases, leaving 6 bases of the junction unmatched. The CDR3 runs to 15 residues. The germline V gene has CDR1 SGHRS and CDR2 YFSETQ. The CDR3 bases are TGCGCCAGCAGCACGGGGACTAGACTCTCCTACGAGCAGTACTTC. It encodes CASSTGTRLSYEQYF.

This rearrangement joins TRBV25-1 to TRBJ2-1; 9 bases map to TRBD2. V lost 3 bases and J lost 1; bases outside the gene matches: 10. Looked up from germline, CDR1 is MGHDK and CDR2 is SYGVNS. The CDR3 is 18 residues long. In DNA, the CDR3 is TGTGCCAGCAGTGAGTTTCAATTAGCGGGAGCTTCCTACAATGAGCAGTTCTTC. Translated: CASSEFQLAGASYNEQFF.

This clone was seen a handful of times. This chain joins TRBV5-1 and TRBJ1-4; no firm D call. Trimming took off 0 bases at V and 5 bases at J, with 8 bases between the two ends. The CDR3 is 14 residues long. CDR1 and CDR2 from the germline V gene are SGHRS and YFSETQ. The CDR3 DNA is TGCGCCAGCAGCTTGGAACGTAGGAATGAAAAACTGTTTTTT. It yields the protein CASSLERRNEKLFF.

This clone was recorded a few times. The rearrangement links TRBV5-1 to TRBJ1-6; maybe TRBD1 (6 bases). V lost 3 bases and J lost 7, with 14 bases in between. CDR1 and CDR2 (germline): SGHRS, YFSETQ. The CDR3 spans 15 residues. In nucleotides, the CDR3 is TGCGCCAGCAGCTCTAACGGACAGCAAAATTCACCCCTCCACTTT. It translates to CASSSNGQQNSPLHF.

This clone was seen more than once but under ten times. The chain uses TRBV5-1 and TRBJ1-1, with D perhaps TRBD1 (5 bases). V lost 1 base to trimming and J lost 5 bases, with 12 bases between them. Germline-derived CDR1 and CDR2 are SGHRS and YFSETQ. The CDR3 has 14 residues. DNA for the CDR3: TGCGCCAGCAGCTTGAGCAGGGTGGGGACTGAAGCTTTCTTT. Encoded protein: CASSLSRVGTEAFF. The full variable domain, its missing parts supplied by reference TRBV5-1 and TRBJ1-1, is KAGVTQTPRYLIKTRGQQVTLSCSPISGHRSVSWYQQTPGQGLQFLFEYFSETQRNKGNFPGRFSGRQFSNSRSEMNVSTLELGDSALYLCASSLSRVGTEAFFGQGTRLTVV.